The 22 T cell receptor beta chains below were found in one sample sequenced in a study of human T cells and chemical hapten exposure. The time point is: patch test 3, about 24 weeks after DPC sensitization. Treatment given: therapeutic diphenylcyclopropenone sensitization with weekly scalp DPC. MiXCR, applied by TCRdb to the RACE reads, yields one record per CDR3 protein. The table records about 84,000 distinct CDR3 sequences, about 10% of them present only once. The source was whole blood, collected in connection with sensitization to the hapten diphenylcyclopropenone (DPC). The receptors shown here come from a woman between 45 and 60 years old with alopecia areata. Some clones in this sample may be carry-over from other donors' samples.

The chain employs TRBV5-1 and TRBJ1-3; the D is unclear. CDR3 size: 13 residues. Trimming cost V 5 bases and J 0 bases, with 6 bases left between them. Germline-derived CDR1 and CDR2 are SGHRS and YFSETQ. In nucleotides, the CDR3 is TGCGCCAGCAGACCTTACTCTGGAAACACCATATATTTT. It yields the protein CASRPYSGNTIYF.

This clonotype has at least ten counts. The rearrangement uses TRBV20-1 and TRBJ2-7; 8 nucleotides align to TRBD2. Losses at the gene ends were 0 bases for V and 3 bases for J; bases not matched to a gene: 7. Germline loops: CDR1 DFQATT, CDR2 SNEGSKA (reference sequence). The CDR3 sequence is 15 residues long. CDR3 sequence: CSAREGSGGIYEQYF. In nucleotides, the CDR3 is TGCAGTGCTAGAGAGGGGTCGGGAGGGATCTACGAGCAGTACTTC.

This clonotype has a count of ten or more. The chain joins TRBV7-9 to TRBJ1-3; D may be TRBD1 (6 bases). Trimming left V 5 bases short and J 0 bases short, with 11 bases between. The germline V gene has CDR1 SEHNR and CDR2 FQNEAQ (reference sequence). This CDR3 has 15 residues. CDR3 coding DNA: TGTGCCAGCAGCGACGACAGGAACTCTGGAAACACCATATATTTT. Translation: CASSDDRNSGNTIYF.

There are a few counts of this clonotype. The chain recombines TRBV19 with TRBJ2-1; maybe TRBD2 (6 bases). V was pared by 5 bases and J by 5 bases, with 16 bases between. This CDR3 region has 15 residues. Germline CDR1 reads LNHDA; CDR2 reads SQIVND (reference sequence). The CDR3 DNA sequence: TGTGCCAGTAGTCCTGTTAGTAGCGGTCACAATGAGCAGTTCTTC. It translates to CASSPVSSGHNEQFF.

There are many counts of this clonotype. This rearrangement joins TRBV5-1 to TRBJ2-4, with TRBD1 matching 9 bases. CDR1 and CDR2 (germline): SGHRS, YFSETQ. Germline trimming cut 0 bases from V and 1 base from J; bases unmatched to any gene: 11. CDR3 length: 19 residues. In DNA form, the CDR3 reads TGCGCCAGCAGCTTGGCCGGGACAGGGTCACCCGGGGCCAAAAACATTCAGTACTTC. Its protein is CASSLAGTGSPGAKNIQYF.

This clonotype was observed many times. The chain combines TRBV7-3 with TRBJ2-5; 9 nucleotides match TRBD2. The CDR3 contains 16 residues. Germline CDR1 reads SGHTA; CDR2 reads FQGTGA. With V trimmed by 5 bases and J by 2 bases, 9 bases remained unmatched. CDR3 sequence reads: CASSPPGLAKQETQYF. The DNA of the CDR3 is TGTGCCAGCAGCCCCCCGGGACTAGCAAAACAAGAGACCCAGTACTTC.

This clonotype was counted a single time. A much larger clone differs by one base, so this may be a read error. This rearrangement joins TRBV29-1 to TRBJ2-3; TRBD2 matches 11 bases. Looked up from germline, CDR1 is SQVTM and CDR2 is ANQGSEA. The CDR3 loop spans 14 amino acids. CDR3 amino acids: CSGLAGTGTDTLYF. Written as DNA, the CDR3 is TGCAGCGGACTAGCGGGAACAGGGACAGATACGCTGTATTTT.

This clonotype was observed many times. This chain links TRBV5-1 with TRBJ2-1; D gene uncertain. Germline V gene sequence: CDR1 SGHRS, CDR2 YFSETQ. The CDR3 consists of 13 residues. With 4 bases removed from V and 6 bases from J, the gap between germline ends came to 11 bases. The CDR3 bases are TGCGCCAGCAGCAAGGAACTCGTCAATGAGCAGTTCTTC. Residues: CASSKELVNEQFF. Together with reference TRBV5-1 and TRBJ2-1, the CDR3 gives the full variable domain: KAGVTQTPRYLIKTRGQQVTLSCSPISGHRSVSWYQQTPGQGLQFLFEYFSETQRNKGNFPGRFSGRQFSNSRSEMNVSTLELGDSALYLCASSKELVNEQFFGPGTRLTVL.

Ten or more counts support this clonotype. V is TRBV29-1 and J is TRBJ2-3, with D tentatively TRBD1 (6 bases). Germline V gene data show CDR1 as SQVTM and CDR2 as ANQGSEA. Deletions cut 7 bases from V and 4 bases from J, with 18 bases between. This CDR3 has 14 amino acids. The CDR3 loop is CSAHRDPPADTQYF. CDR3 DNA: TGCAGCGCTCACAGGGATCCCCCTGCAGATACGCAGTATTTT.

This clonotype has ten or more counts. V and J are TRBV29-1 and TRBJ1-2, with D possibly TRBD1 on 5 matching bases. This CDR3 contains 12 residues. With 2 bases removed from V and 8 bases from J, the gap between germline ends came to 12 bases. Germline V lookup: CDR1 SQVTM, CDR2 ANQGSEA. The CDR3 DNA is TGCAGCGTTGAAAGCAGGGTCCGGGGCTACACCTTC. As protein: CSVESRVRGYTF. Based on the CDR3 plus reference TRBV29-1 and TRBJ1-2, the full variable domain is SAVISQKPSRDICQRGTSLTIQCQVDSQVTMMFWYRQQPGQSLTLIATANQGSEATYESGFVIDKFPISRPNLTFSTLTVSNMSPEDSSIYLCSVESRVRGYTFGSGTRLTVV.

Many counts were recorded for this clonotype. The rearrangement joins TRBV4-2 to TRBJ1-3; TRBD1 agrees at 8 bases. This CDR3 is 15 amino acids long. Germline values: CDR1 LGHNA, CDR2 YNFKEQ. The trim removed 4 bases at V and 2 bases at J, leaving 4 bases unmatched. The CDR3 sequence: CASSPTGGTGNTIYF. In nucleotides, the CDR3 is TGTGCCAGCAGCCCCACAGGGGGAACTGGAAACACCATATATTTT.

This clonotype was detected ten times or more. This chain connects TRBV4-3 to TRBJ2-7, with D possibly TRBD1 on 5 matching bases. Trimming cost V 4 bases and J 4 bases, with 14 bases left between them. Germline V gene data show CDR1 as LGHNA and CDR2 as YSLEER. This CDR3 contains 14 residues. In nucleotides, the CDR3 is TGCGCCAGCAGCCGCGACAGCTCTTTATACGAGCAGTACTTC. Translated, it gives CASSRDSSLYEQYF.

This clonotype has a count of ten or more. The CDR3 sequence is CASSLKGPGNTIYF. Written as DNA, the CDR3 is TGTGCCAGCAGTTTAAAGGGACCCGGAAACACCATATATTTT. V gene TRBV27 combines with J gene TRBJ1-3; D is perhaps TRBD1 (5 bases). Germline loops: CDR1 MNHEY, CDR2 SMNVEV (reference sequence). The CDR3 is 14 amino acids. Trimming pared 2 bases from V and 4 bases from J, leaving 9 bases between.

This clonotype appeared many times. This chain joins TRBV29-1 and TRBJ2-5; D not certain. Trimming stripped 4 bases from V and 2 bases from J, with 11 bases between. Germline assignment: CDR1 SQVTM and CDR2 ANQGSEA. There are 13 residues in the CDR3. The CDR3 sequence is CSVAWRLQETQYF. CDR3 coding DNA: TGCAGCGTTGCATGGCGCCTTCAAGAGACCCAGTACTTC.

Concerning this clonotype: A much more abundant neighbour one base away suggests this may be a read error. J is TRBJ2-6 and V is TRBV5-1; 8 bases line up with TRBD2. The V gene end was trimmed by 2 bases and the J gene end by 0 bases; junction bases not matched to a gene: 19. CDR1 and CDR2 from the germline V gene are SGHRS and YFSETQ. The CDR3 totals 22 residues. CDR3 DNA sequence: TGCGCCAGCAGCTTCTCCCCCCTCAGGCGGGAGGAATTCCTCTCTGGGGCCAACGTCCTGACTTTC. This sequence encodes CASSFSPLRREEFLSGANVLTF.

The V call is TRBV20-1, the J call TRBJ2-5; D is unresolved. V was clipped by 4 bases and J by 0 bases, with 3 bases between them. The CDR3 is made up of 11 amino acids. Germline-derived CDR1 and CDR2 are DFQATT and SNEGSKA (reference sequence). Here the CDR3 reads CSATNQETQYF. In nucleotides, the CDR3 is TGCAGTGCTACGAACCAAGAGACCCAGTACTTC.

This clonotype showed up just once. CDR3 nucleotide sequence: TGTGCCAGCAGCTTAACGCCCACAGGGGGCCCCTATGGCTACACCTTC. It encodes CASSLTPTGGPYGYTF. The chain has TRBV7-3 and TRBJ1-2; 9 nucleotides align to TRBD1. The CDR3 is 16 residues long. Unmatched junction bases numbered 6, after V lost 0 bases and J lost 4 bases. Germline V CDR1 and CDR2: SGHTA, FQGTGA.

This clonotype was counted many times. The chain combines TRBV20-1 with TRBJ1-1, with 7 bases matching TRBD1. J was trimmed by 5 bases and V by 6 bases; bases with no gene match: 9. The germline V gene encodes CDR1 DFQATT and CDR2 SNEGSKA (reference sequence). The CDR3 runs 13 residues. Written as DNA, the CDR3 is TGCAGTGCGTCGACAGGGCCCCAGACTGAAGCTTTCTTT. It is translated as CSASTGPQTEAFF.

The rearrangement joins TRBV29-1 to TRBJ2-3, with D perhaps TRBD2 (5 bases). Trimming took 8 bases from V and 3 from J, leaving 18 bases between them. The germline V gene encodes CDR1 SQVTM and CDR2 ANQGSEA. The CDR3 contains 14 residues. The CDR3 sequence is CSTTFVGVTDTQYF. The CDR3 DNA follows: TGCAGCACGACCTTTGTGGGAGTAACAGATACGCAGTATTTT.

This clonotype was detected many times. The chain links TRBV29-1 to TRBJ1-3, with a tentative D call TRBD1 (6 bases). This CDR3 is 14 amino acids long. Germline values: CDR1 SQVTM, CDR2 ANQGSEA. Between the trimmed V and J ends, which lost 4 bases and 2 bases, there was a span of 12 bases. As DNA, the CDR3 is TGCAGCGTTGCCCCTACAGGGCCTGGAAACACCATATATTTT. It specifies CSVAPTGPGNTIYF.

This clonotype was picked up a small number of times. The chain carries TRBV30 and TRBJ1-5; D is unclear. This CDR3 spans 13 amino acids. V was pared by 2 bases and J by 6 bases, with 11 bases between. Germline V CDR1 and CDR2: GTSNPN, SVGIG (reference sequence). In nucleotides, the CDR3 is TGTGCCTGGAGTAACGGGGAGAGTCAGCCCCAGCATTTT. Translating gives CAWSNGESQPQHF.

Many counts were recorded for this clonotype. The V and J genes are TRBV7-9 and TRBJ2-5; TRBD1 might be the D (6 bases). Trimming stripped 2 bases from V and 1 base from J, with 11 bases between. This CDR3 is built from 15 residues. Germline loops: CDR1 SEHNR, CDR2 FQNEAQ (reference sequence). CDR3 in DNA: TGTGCCAGCAGCTTATCAGGGGCGGTCCAAGAGACCCAGTACTTC. Protein: CASSLSGAVQETQYF.